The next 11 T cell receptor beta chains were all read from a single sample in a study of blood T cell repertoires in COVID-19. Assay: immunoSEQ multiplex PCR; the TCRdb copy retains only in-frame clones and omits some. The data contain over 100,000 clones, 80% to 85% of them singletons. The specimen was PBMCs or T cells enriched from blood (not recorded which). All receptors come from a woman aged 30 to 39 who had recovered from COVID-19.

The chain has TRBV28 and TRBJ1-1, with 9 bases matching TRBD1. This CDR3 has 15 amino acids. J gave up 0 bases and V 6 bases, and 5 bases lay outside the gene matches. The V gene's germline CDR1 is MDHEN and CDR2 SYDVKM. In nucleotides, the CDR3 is TGTGCCAGCAGCTATAGGACAGGGGTGAACACTGAAGCTTTCTTT. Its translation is CASSYRTGVNTEAFF.

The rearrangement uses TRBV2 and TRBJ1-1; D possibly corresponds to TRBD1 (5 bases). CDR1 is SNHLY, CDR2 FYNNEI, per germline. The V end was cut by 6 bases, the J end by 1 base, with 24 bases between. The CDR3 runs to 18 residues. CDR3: CASRATQVPRVPNTEAFF. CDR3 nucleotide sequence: TGTGCCAGCAGAGCCACTCAGGTCCCCAGGGTCCCGAACACTGAAGCTTTCTTT. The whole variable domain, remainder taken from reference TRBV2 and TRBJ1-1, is EPEVTQTPSHQVTQMGQEVILRCVPISNHLYFYWYRQILGQKVEFLVSFYNNEISEKSEIFDDQFSVERPDGSNFTLKIRSTKLEDSAMYFCASRATQVPRVPNTEAFFGQGTRLTVV.

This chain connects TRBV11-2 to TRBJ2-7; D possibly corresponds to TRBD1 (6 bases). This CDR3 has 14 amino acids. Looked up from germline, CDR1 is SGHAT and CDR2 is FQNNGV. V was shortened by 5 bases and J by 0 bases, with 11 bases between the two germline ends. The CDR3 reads CASSTRDTSYEQYF. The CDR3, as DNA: TGTGCCAGCAGCACTCGGGACACCTCCTACGAGCAGTACTTC. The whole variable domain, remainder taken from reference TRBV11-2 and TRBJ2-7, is EAGVAQSPRYKIIEKRQSVAFWCNPISGHATLYWYQQILGQGPKLLIQFQNNGVVDDSQLPKDRFSAERLKGVDSTLKIQPAKLEDSAVYLCASSTRDTSYEQYFGPGTRLTVT.

CDR3 coding DNA: TGTGCCATCAGTGGGGGACAGGGACTTAGCAATCAGCCCCAGCATTTT. Its protein is CAISGGQGLSNQPQHF. The chain is built from TRBV10-3 and TRBJ1-5, with 9 nucleotides matching TRBD1. In germline, CDR1 is ENHRY, CDR2 SYGVKD. CDR3 length: 16 amino acids. V shed 4 bases and J 0 bases; nucleotides not matched to a gene: 4.

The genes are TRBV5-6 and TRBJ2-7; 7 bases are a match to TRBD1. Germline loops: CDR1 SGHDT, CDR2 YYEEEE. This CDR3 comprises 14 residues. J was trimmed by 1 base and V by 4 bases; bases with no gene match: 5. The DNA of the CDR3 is TGTGCCAGCAGCCTACGACAGGGATCCTACGAGCAGTACTTC. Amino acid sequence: CASSLRQGSYEQYF.

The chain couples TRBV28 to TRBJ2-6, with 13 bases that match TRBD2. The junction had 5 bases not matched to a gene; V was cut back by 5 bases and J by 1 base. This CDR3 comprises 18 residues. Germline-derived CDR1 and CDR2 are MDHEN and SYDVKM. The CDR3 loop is CASSIGLAGASGANVLTF. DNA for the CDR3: TGTGCCAGCAGTATCGGACTAGCGGGAGCGTCTGGGGCCAACGTCCTGACTTTC.

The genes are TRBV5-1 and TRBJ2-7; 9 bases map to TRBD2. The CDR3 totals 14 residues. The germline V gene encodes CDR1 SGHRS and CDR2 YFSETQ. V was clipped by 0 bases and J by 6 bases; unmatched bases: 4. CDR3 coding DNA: TGCGCCAGCAGCTTGGGACTAGCGGAGGGCGAGCAGTACTTC. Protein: CASSLGLAEGEQYF.

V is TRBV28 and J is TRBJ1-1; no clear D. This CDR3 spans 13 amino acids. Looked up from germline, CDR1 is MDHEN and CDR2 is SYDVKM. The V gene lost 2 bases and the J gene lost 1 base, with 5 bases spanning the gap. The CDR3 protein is CASSLRGNTEAFF. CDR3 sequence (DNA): TGTGCCAGCAGTTTAAGAGGGAACACTGAAGCTTTCTTT.

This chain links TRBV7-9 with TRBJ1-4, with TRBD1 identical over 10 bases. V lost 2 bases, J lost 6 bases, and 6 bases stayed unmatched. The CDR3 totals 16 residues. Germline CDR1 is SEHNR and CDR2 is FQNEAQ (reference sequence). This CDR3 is CASSLRVGTGDEKLFF. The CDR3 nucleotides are TGTGCCAGCAGCTTACGTGTCGGGACAGGGGATGAAAAACTGTTTTTT.

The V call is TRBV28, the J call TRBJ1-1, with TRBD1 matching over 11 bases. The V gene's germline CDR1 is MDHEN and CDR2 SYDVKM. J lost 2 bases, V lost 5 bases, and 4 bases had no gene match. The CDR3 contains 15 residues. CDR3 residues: CASSPWTGGNTEAFF. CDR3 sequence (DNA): TGTGCCAGCAGTCCGTGGACAGGGGGCAACACTGAAGCTTTCTTT.

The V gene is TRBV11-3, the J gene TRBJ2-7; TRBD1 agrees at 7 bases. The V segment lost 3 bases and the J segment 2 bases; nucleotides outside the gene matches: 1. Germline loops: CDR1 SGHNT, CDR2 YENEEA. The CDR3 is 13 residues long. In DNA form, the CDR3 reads TGTGCCAGCAGCTTTGGACAGGCCTACGAGCAGTACTTC. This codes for CASSFGQAYEQYF.